One sample yielded the 22 T cell receptor beta chains listed below, sequenced in a study of cytomegalovirus exposure and HLA in healthy donors. The PCR contained 60 Vbeta and 13 Jbeta primers. Sequencing used immunoSEQ multiplex PCR; TCRdb keeps in-frame clones, though not all of them. The repertoire holds about 110,000 clones, with over 75% as singletons. Sequencing was done on a sample of PBMCs. Receptors were obtained from a woman between 25 and 40 years old in good health and CMV-seropositive.

V usage is TRBV30 and J usage is TRBJ2-1; TRBD2 agrees at 14 bases. V lost 0 bases and J lost 0; bases outside the gene matches: 10. This CDR3 contains 20 residues. Germline values: CDR1 GTSNPN, CDR2 SVGIG (reference sequence). The DNA of the CDR3 is TGTGCCTGGAGTGTACCCGGGACTAGCGGGAGCGATGACTCCTACAATGAGCAGTTCTTC. Translating it yields CAWSVPGTSGSDDSYNEQFF.

CDR3 protein: CSVEGLSSYNEQFF. Here the CDR3 DNA reads TGCAGCGTCGAGGGATTGAGCTCCTACAATGAGCAGTTCTTC. The chain couples TRBV29-1 to TRBJ2-1; possibly TRBD2 for D (5 bases). Germline CDR1 and CDR2: SQVTM and ANQGSEA. The CDR3 covers 14 residues. Trimming took 6 bases from V and 0 from J, leaving 12 bases between them.

As regards this clone: Other DNA sequences in this specimen translate into the identical CDR3. This chain links TRBV27 with TRBJ1-1, with D uncertain. With 5 bases removed from V and 11 bases from J, the gap between germline ends came to 18 bases. The CDR3 length is 13 residues. Germline V gene lookup returns CDR1 MNHEY and CDR2 SMNVEV (reference sequence). The CDR3 sequence is CASSPSTVVEAFF. The CDR3 DNA reads as TGTGCCAGCAGTCCTTCGACGGTGGTGGAGGCTTTCTTT.

The chain carries TRBV4-1 and TRBJ2-7, with 7 bases aligning to TRBD1. J lost 4 bases, V lost 1 base, and 7 bases had no gene match. CDR1 MGHRA and CDR2 YSYEKL come from the germline V gene. The CDR3 consists of 15 residues. CDR3 sequence reads: CASSQVRGQHYEQYF. In DNA, the CDR3 is TGCGCCAGCAGCCAAGTTAGGGGGCAACATTACGAGCAGTACTTC.

This clone showed up just a few times. The chain links TRBV11-3 to TRBJ2-7; 7 nucleotides line up with TRBD1. The germline V gene encodes CDR1 SGHNT and CDR2 YENEEA. This CDR3 is 13 amino acids long. V lost 4 bases, J lost 7 bases, and 7 bases stayed unmatched. Written as DNA, the CDR3 is TGTGCCAGCAGCTCCGGGACAGCGTTTGAGCAGTACTTC. Translated, it gives CASSSGTAFEQYF.

This clone was recorded a few times. The CDR3 nucleotides are TGTGCCAGCAGCTTATTCGTACAGGGGCTGGCAGATACGCAGTATTTT. It specifies CASSLFVQGLADTQYF. The J gene is TRBJ2-3, the V gene TRBV11-2, with 7 bases identical to TRBD1. The CDR3 has 16 residues. After removal of 2 bases from V and 4 bases from J, the junction contained 9 bases not matched to a gene. CDR1 is SGHAT and CDR2 is FQNNGV in the germline V gene.

The chain couples TRBV5-1 to TRBJ1-6; D uncertain. V was clipped by 4 bases and J by 8 bases, with 22 bases between them. The germline V gene has CDR1 SGHRS and CDR2 YFSETQ. This CDR3 contains 17 residues. The CDR3 is CASSALDWEVSDSPLHF. CDR3 nucleotide sequence: TGCGCCAGCAGCGCTTTAGACTGGGAGGTTTCGGATTCACCCCTCCACTTT.

This chain connects TRBV4-2 to TRBJ2-7; 8 bases fit TRBD2. The CDR3 spans 15 residues. CDR1 LGHNA and CDR2 YNFKEQ come from the germline V gene. Germline trimming cut 0 bases from V and 6 bases from J; bases unmatched to any gene: 7. The DNA for the CDR3 is TGTGCCAGCAGCCAAGATTTGGCCCGGGAGGGCGAGCAGTACTTC. Protein sequence: CASSQDLAREGEQYF.

The chain links TRBV18 to TRBJ1-4; a possible D gene is TRBD1 (5 bases). Germline assignment: CDR1 KGHSH and CDR2 LQKENI. This CDR3 is 13 amino acids long. Deletions cut 2 bases from V and 5 bases from J, with 6 bases between. CDR3 residues: CASSPGGNEKLFF. The CDR3 DNA follows: TGTGCCAGCTCACCAGGGGGGAATGAAAAACTGTTTTTT.

The gene calls are TRBV5-1 and TRBJ2-1; D is perhaps TRBD1 (7 bases). Trimming removed 4 bases at V and 7 bases at J, with 15 bases between. CDR3 length equals 14 residues. Germline CDR1 and CDR2: SGHRS and YFSETQ. CDR3 residues: CASSKGAGFNEQFF. The CDR3 DNA reads TGCGCCAGCAGCAAGGGGGCGGGGTTTAATGAGCAGTTCTTC.

This clone has more than one count but fewer than ten. This chain uses TRBV5-1 with TRBJ2-7; 8 positions match TRBD1. V was clipped by 2 bases and J by 5 bases; unmatched bases: 9. Looked up from germline, CDR1 is SGHRS and CDR2 is YFSETQ. The CDR3 has 15 amino acids. The CDR3 DNA sequence: TGCGCCAGCAGCTTTGGGTCAGGGGGCATACACGAGCAGTACTTC. Translating it yields CASSFGSGGIHEQYF. The complete variable domain, with remaining parts taken from reference TRBV5-1 and TRBJ2-7, reads KAGVTQTPRYLIKTRGQQVTLSCSPISGHRSVSWYQQTPGQGLQFLFEYFSETQRNKGNFPGRFSGRQFSNSRSEMNVSTLELGDSALYLCASSFGSGGIHEQYFGPGTRLTVT.

The chain is built from TRBV10-3 and TRBJ1-1, with TRBD1 matching 7 bases. Losses at the gene ends were 5 bases for V and 3 bases for J; bases not matched to a gene: 6. Germline CDR1 reads ENHRY; CDR2 reads SYGVKD. This CDR3 is 14 amino acids long. In DNA, the CDR3 is TGTGCCATCAGTCAGACAGGGAAGGACACTGAAGCTTTCTTT. It encodes CAISQTGKDTEAFF.

The V gene is TRBV30, the J gene TRBJ2-1; perhaps TRBD1 as D (6 bases). Trimming took 1 base from V and 10 from J, leaving 8 bases between them. Germline loops: CDR1 GTSNPN, CDR2 SVGIG (reference sequence). The CDR3 extends over 11 amino acids. The CDR3 protein is CAWSAQGEQFF. Written as DNA, the CDR3 is TGTGCCTGGAGTGCACAGGGAGAGCAGTTCTTC.

This chain links TRBV18 with TRBJ2-2; D is ambiguous. The CDR3 contains 18 residues. Germline CDR1 KGHSH, CDR2 LQKENI. V gave up 0 bases and J gave up 4 bases, with 18 bases separating them. CDR3 nucleotide sequence: TGTGCCAGCTCACCACCGGAGATTCTAGAGATATCCACCGGGGAGCTGTTTTTT. Translation gives CASSPPEILEISTGELFF.

On this clone: Germline and junction disagree at one end, which may indicate a read error. Distinct nucleotide sequences in the sample also encode this CDR3. The rearrangement uses TRBV6-1 and TRBJ1-6; the D gene is possibly TRBD1 (5 bases). The length of the CDR3 is 14 residues. Germline-derived CDR1 and CDR2 are MNHNS and SASEGT. CDR3 in DNA: TGTGCCAGCATATGGGGCTCTAGTAATTCCCCCCTCCACTTT. It encodes CASIWGSSNSPLHF.

This chain joins TRBV9 and TRBJ2-3, with TRBD2 matching 11 bases. This CDR3 spans 16 amino acids. CDR1 and CDR2 (germline): SGDLS, YYNGEE. Germline trimming cut 3 bases from V and 2 bases from J; bases unmatched to any gene: 5. CDR3 in amino acids: CASSAGTSGYTDTQYF. CDR3 DNA sequence: TGTGCCAGCAGCGCCGGGACTAGCGGTTACACAGATACGCAGTATTTT.

This clone was detected once. The rearrangement joins TRBV11-3 to TRBJ1-2; 7 nucleotides agree with TRBD1. This CDR3 has 14 amino acids. Losses at the gene ends were 1 base for V and 7 bases for J; bases not matched to a gene: 6. The V gene's germline CDR1 is SGHNT and CDR2 YENEEA. The CDR3 DNA reads as TGTGCCAGCAGCTTAGGGGACAGTGCTGGTGGCTACACCTTC. Protein product: CASSLGDSAGGYTF.

Comments on this clone: Compared with germline, one end of the junction differs, possibly owing to a read error. CDR3 bases: TGTGCTAGCAGCTTAGTATCGGGATCGCACACCGGGGAGCTGTTTTTT. Amino acid sequence: CASSLVSGSHTGELFF. The gene calls are TRBV7-7 and TRBJ2-2; D may be TRBD2 (5 bases). The CDR3 loop spans 16 amino acids. The germline gives CDR1 SSHAT, CDR2 FNYEAQ (reference sequence).

This chain joins TRBV19 and TRBJ2-5; TRBD2 is a possible D gene (5 bases). Looked up from germline, CDR1 is LNHDA and CDR2 is SQIVND (reference sequence). The ends were cut back, 1 base at V and 5 bases at J, with 11 bases in the middle. CDR3 length: 14 amino acids. The CDR3 loop reads CASSIGGSGETQYF. CDR3 bases: TGTGCCAGTAGTATAGGGGGATCGGGGGAGACCCAGTACTTC. The entire variable domain, with the rest obtained from reference TRBV19 and TRBJ2-5, is as follows: DGGITQSPKYLFRKEGQNVTLSCEQNLNHDAMYWYRQDPGQGLRLIYYSQIVNDFQKGDIAEGYSVSREKKESFPLTVTSAQKNPTAFYLCASSIGGSGETQYFGPGTRLLVL.

Only one count was recorded for this clone. The CDR3, as DNA: TGTGCCAGCAGCTTCGGACAGGGGACTGAAGCTTTCTTT. Translation: CASSFGQGTEAFF. The V and J genes are TRBV5-4 and TRBJ1-1; 9 nucleotides line up with TRBD1. V lost 2 bases, J lost 5 bases, and 1 base stayed unmatched. The CDR3 length is 13 residues. Germline V gene sequence: CDR1 SGHNT, CDR2 YYREEE (reference sequence).

The V gene is TRBV19, the J gene TRBJ2-1; 7 bases fit TRBD2. The CDR3 sequence is 15 residues long. J gave up 0 bases and V 5 bases, and 4 bases lay outside the gene matches. Germline loops: CDR1 LNHDA, CDR2 SQIVND (reference sequence). The CDR3 loop reads CASSRGDGSYNEQFF. The DNA of the CDR3 is TGTGCCAGTAGTCGGGGGGACGGCTCCTACAATGAGCAGTTCTTC.

This chain connects TRBV5-1 to TRBJ1-3, with D perhaps matching TRBD1 (5 bases). V lost 0 bases to trimming and J lost 0 bases, with 7 bases between them. CDR1 and CDR2 (germline): SGHRS, YFSETQ. The CDR3 runs to 15 residues. CDR3 DNA: TGCGCCAGCAGCTTGGGACAGATCTCTGGAAACACCATATATTTT. Its translation is CASSLGQISGNTIYF.